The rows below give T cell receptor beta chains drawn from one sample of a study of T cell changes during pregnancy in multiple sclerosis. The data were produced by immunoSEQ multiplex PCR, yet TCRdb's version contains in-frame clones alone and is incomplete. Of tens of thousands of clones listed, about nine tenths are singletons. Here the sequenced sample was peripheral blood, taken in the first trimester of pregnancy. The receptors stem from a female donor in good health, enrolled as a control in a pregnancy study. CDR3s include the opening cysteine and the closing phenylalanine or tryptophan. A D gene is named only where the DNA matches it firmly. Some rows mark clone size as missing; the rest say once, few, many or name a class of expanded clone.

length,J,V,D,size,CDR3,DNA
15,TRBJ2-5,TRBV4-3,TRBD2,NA,CASSPLGLAQETQYF,TGCGCCAGCAGCCCTCTGGGACTAGCGCAAGAGACCCAGTACTTC
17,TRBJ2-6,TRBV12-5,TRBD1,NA,CASGLAPTGTGANVLTF,TGTGCTAGTGGTTTGGCCCCGACAGGGACTGGGGCCAACGTCCTGACTTTC
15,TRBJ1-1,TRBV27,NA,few,CASRIHREANTEAFF,TGTGCCAGCAGAATCCACAGGGAAGCGAACACTGAAGCTTTCTTT
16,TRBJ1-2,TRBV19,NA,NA,CASMARLAGQSYGYTF,TGTGCCAGTATGGCTCGGTTGGCAGGACAGAGCTATGGCTACACCTTC
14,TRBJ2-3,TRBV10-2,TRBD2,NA,CASRRGAGTDTQYF,TGCGCCAGCAGGCGGGGGGCGGGCACAGATACGCAGTATTTT
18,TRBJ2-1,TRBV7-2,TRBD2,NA,CASSLVLSGRISYNEQFF,TGTGCCAGCAGCTTAGTCCTAAGCGGGAGGATCTCCTACAATGAGCAGTTCTTC
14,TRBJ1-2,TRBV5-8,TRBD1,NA,CASTLGQEGYGYTF,TGTGCCAGCACCTTGGGACAGGAAGGCTATGGCTACACCTTC
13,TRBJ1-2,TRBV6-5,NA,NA,CASRDSANYGYTF,TGTGCCAGCCGGGACTCAGCTAACTATGGCTACACCTTC
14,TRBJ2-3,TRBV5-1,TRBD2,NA,CASSSSGTTDTQYF,TGCGCCAGCAGCTCTAGCGGAACCACAGATACGCAGTATTTT
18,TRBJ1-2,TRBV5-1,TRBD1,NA,CASSLDYWTGGVGYGYTF,TGCGCCAGCAGCTTGGATTACTGGACAGGGGGCGTCGGCTATGGCTACACCTTC
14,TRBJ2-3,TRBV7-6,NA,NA,CASSSPGLSDTQYF,TGTGCCAGCAGCTCTCCTGGGCTTTCGGATACGCAGTATTTT
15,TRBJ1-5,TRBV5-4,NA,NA,CASSPGIGSNQPQHF,TGTGCCAGCAGCCCGGGTATTGGGAGCAATCAGCCCCAGCATTTT
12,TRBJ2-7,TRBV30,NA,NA,CAWSSGYHEQYF,TGTGCCTGGAGTTCGGGGTACCACGAGCAGTACTTC
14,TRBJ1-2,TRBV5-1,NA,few,CASSLATEGSNYTF,TGCGCCAGCAGCTTGGCCACTGAGGGTTCCAACTACACCTTC